The next 32 T cell receptor beta chains were all read from a single sample in a study of technical replicates of blood from a few donors. This table comes from immunoSEQ multiplex PCR, and its TCRdb copy is limited to in-frame clones, with some not included. The repertoire includes about 16,000 clones, around 86% of them detected once, and 11% sits in the top ten. The sequenced sample was PBMCs. These receptors were taken from a human donor in good health.

Here the CDR3 reads CASSPFGTGADEQFF. As DNA, the CDR3 is TGTGCCAGCTCACCCTTTGGGACAGGGGCGGATGAGCAGTTCTTC. The V and J genes are TRBV18 and TRBJ2-1; 10 bases align to TRBD1. Trimming cost V 3 bases and J 8 bases; bases outside gene matches: 7. Germline V CDR1 and CDR2: KGHSH, LQKENI. This CDR3 has 15 amino acids. Based on the CDR3 plus reference TRBV18 and TRBJ2-1, the full variable domain is NAGVMQNPRHLVRRRGQEARLRCSPMKGHSHVYWYRQLPEEGLKFMVYLQKENIIDESGMPKERFSAEFPKEGPSILRIQQVVRGDSAAYFCASSPFGTGADEQFFGPGTRLTVL.

This clone showed up just once. The V call is TRBV27, the J call TRBJ2-7, with 8 bases that match TRBD2. Per the germline V gene, CDR1 is MNHEY and CDR2 is SMNVEV (reference sequence). The CDR3 spans 17 residues. V lost 9 bases to trimming and J lost 2 bases; unmatched junction nucleotides: 18. The CDR3 nucleotides read TGTGCCAGGCGAGACACCCTAACGGGGCGGGAGGCCTACGAGCAGTACTTC. Translating it yields CARRDTLTGREAYEQYF.

The chain recombines TRBV11-2 with TRBJ2-5; weak D call: TRBD1 (8 bases). The CDR3 has 13 residues. V lost 5 bases, J lost 3 bases, and 10 bases lay in between. Germline lookup yields CDR1 SGHAT and CDR2 FQNNGV. The CDR3, as DNA: TGTGCCAGCAGCACAGGGGGGGAAGAGACCCAGTACTTC. Its translation: CASSTGGEETQYF.

This sequence joins TRBV9 and TRBJ2-5; 8 bases are a match to TRBD1. Germline CDR1 SGDLS, CDR2 YYNGEE. With V trimmed by 0 bases and J by 5 bases, 9 bases remained unmatched. The CDR3 totals 16 residues. This CDR3 reads CASSVVGRGLWETQYF. Written as DNA, the CDR3 is TGTGCCAGCAGCGTAGTAGGCAGGGGGCTATGGGAGACCCAGTACTTC. Based on the CDR3 plus reference TRBV9 and TRBJ2-5, the full variable domain is DSGVTQTPKHLITATGQRVTLRCSPRSGDLSVYWYQQSLDQGLQFLIQYYNGEERAKGNILERFSAQQFPDLHSELNLSSLELGDSALYFCASSVVGRGLWETQYFGPGTRLLVL.

The J gene is TRBJ1-1, the V gene TRBV5-5; D uncertain. Germline values: CDR1 SGHKS, CDR2 YYEKEE (reference sequence). CDR3 length: 12 amino acids. Between the trimmed V and J ends, which lost 1 base and 7 bases, there was a span of 8 bases. The CDR3 reads CASSLTVLEAFF. The CDR3 coding sequence is TGTGCCAGCAGCTTGACAGTGCTTGAAGCTTTCTTT.

This clone was observed a handful of times. This chain connects TRBV7-2 to TRBJ1-1, with TRBD1 identical over 7 bases. With 5 bases clipped from V and 3 bases from J, the junction kept 3 bases outside the gene matches. Germline V gives CDR1 SGHTA, CDR2 FQGNSA. This CDR3 region has 13 residues. CDR3 protein: CASSPQGDTEAFF. Written as DNA, the CDR3 is TGTGCCAGCAGCCCCCAGGGGGACACTGAAGCTTTCTTT. Based on the CDR3 plus reference TRBV7-2 and TRBJ1-1, the full variable domain is GAGVSQSPSNKVTEKGKDVELRCDPISGHTALYWYRQSLGQGLEFLIYFQGNSAPDKSGLPSDRFSAERTGGSVSTLTIQRTQQEDSAVYLCASSPQGDTEAFFGQGTRLTVV.

This clone was observed a single time. The chain employs TRBV29-1 and TRBJ2-7; 11 positions match TRBD2. Trimming took 3 bases from V and 3 from J; bases not matched to a gene: 1. The CDR3 has 13 amino acids. CDR1 and CDR2 (germline): SQVTM, ANQGSEA. The CDR3 DNA is TGCAGCGTTGAGGGACTAGCGGACTACGAGCAGTACTTC. Translation gives CSVEGLADYEQYF.

The V call is TRBV7-6, the J call TRBJ2-1; 9 bases agree with TRBD2. The J segment lost 6 bases and the V segment lost 0 bases, leaving 3 bases of the junction unmatched. CDR1 is SGHVS, CDR2 FNYEAQ, per germline. This CDR3 is built from 15 residues. Written as DNA, the CDR3 is TGTGCCAGCAGCTTAGCCCCTAGCGGGGCCAATGAGCAGTTCTTC. Its protein is CASSLAPSGANEQFF.

V is TRBV29-1 and J is TRBJ1-4, with 7 positions matching TRBD1. J was trimmed by 7 bases and V by 6 bases; bases with no gene match: 8. The CDR3 loop spans 13 amino acids. Germline CDR1 is SQVTM and CDR2 is ANQGSEA. CDR3 sequence (DNA): TGCAGCGTCACAGGGGAGGAGGGTGAAAAACTGTTTTTT. Translated, it gives CSVTGEEGEKLFF.

The gene calls are TRBV27 and TRBJ2-3; D perhaps matches TRBD2 (7 bases). Germline V gene sequence: CDR1 MNHEY, CDR2 SMNVEV (reference sequence). The ends were cut back, 3 bases at V and 3 bases at J, with 16 bases in the middle. The CDR3 sequence is 16 residues long. The CDR3 here is CASSFGRGGYTDTQYF. CDR3 DNA sequence: TGTGCCAGCAGTTTTGGCCGCGGGGGCTATACAGATACGCAGTATTTT.

The chain combines TRBV9 with TRBJ2-3; D call uncertain. V lost 4 bases, J lost 2 bases, and 8 bases lay in between. Germline V gene data show CDR1 as SGDLS and CDR2 as YYNGEE. This CDR3 has 13 amino acids. The CDR3 is CASSPGITDTQYF. The CDR3 coding sequence is TGTGCCAGCAGCCCGGGTATCACAGATACGCAGTATTTT.

The table lists this clone with a few counts. The V call is TRBV7-2, the J call TRBJ2-1; 14 nucleotides agree with TRBD2. CDR3 length: 18 amino acids. V gave up 4 bases and J gave up 0 bases; unmatched junction bases: 5. CDR1 is SGHTA and CDR2 is FQGNSA in the germline V gene. The CDR3 reads CASSSMTSGRASYNEQFF. The CDR3 DNA sequence: TGTGCCAGCAGCTCCATGACTAGCGGGAGGGCCTCCTACAATGAGCAGTTCTTC.

This clone appeared a few times. The V call is TRBV5-1, the J call TRBJ2-3; 11 bases fit TRBD1. The CDR3 contains 15 residues. V shed 4 bases and J 5 bases; nucleotides not matched to a gene: 6. Germline values: CDR1 SGHRS, CDR2 YFSETQ. The DNA of the CDR3 is TGCGCCAGCAGCGTCGGACAGGGGGCGGGAGATACGCAGTATTTT. Amino acid sequence: CASSVGQGAGDTQYF.

This sequence joins TRBV5-1 and TRBJ2-2; D unresolved. CDR1 and CDR2 from the germline V gene are SGHRS and YFSETQ. This CDR3 spans 13 amino acids. V lost 2 bases and J 3 bases, leaving 5 bases between the germline ends. CDR3 residues: CASSLEDTGELFF. For the CDR3, the DNA is TGCGCCAGCAGCTTAGAGGACACCGGGGAGCTGTTTTTT.

The chain joins TRBV11-3 to TRBJ2-1, with 10 bases that match TRBD1. In germline, CDR1 is SGHNT, CDR2 YENEEA. Trimming removed 6 bases from V and 6 bases from J; junction bases left unmatched: 8. This CDR3 comprises 15 residues. The CDR3 region is CASSTGTGVFNEQFF. The CDR3 nucleotides are TGTGCCAGCAGTACCGGGACAGGGGTGTTCAATGAGCAGTTCTTC.

The chain is built from TRBV6-1 and TRBJ2-4, with 7 bases lining up with TRBD1. Losses at the gene ends were 6 bases for V and 5 bases for J; bases not matched to a gene: 7. The germline gives CDR1 MNHNS, CDR2 SASEGT. The CDR3 spans 14 residues. DNA of the CDR3: TGTGCCAGCAGGGCGACAGGGAACCAAAACATTCAGTACTTC. This sequence encodes CASRATGNQNIQYF.

The chain joins TRBV18 to TRBJ2-1; 12 bases fit TRBD1. Germline loops: CDR1 KGHSH, CDR2 LQKENI. The CDR3 runs to 16 residues. Trimming took 6 bases from V and 7 from J; bases not matched to a gene: 10. The DNA of the CDR3 is TGTGCCAGCTCCCCCCCCGGGACAGGGGGCCGTAATGAGCAGTTCTTC. It codes for CASSPPGTGGRNEQFF.

This chain joins TRBV30 and TRBJ1-2; TRBD1 is a possible D gene (6 bases). CDR3 size: 11 residues. Trimming took 4 bases from V and 4 from J, leaving 7 bases between them. Germline V gene data show CDR1 as GTSNPN and CDR2 as SVGIG (reference sequence). In nucleotides, the CDR3 is TGTGCCTGGAACAGGGTCTATGGCTACACCTTC. Translating it yields CAWNRVYGYTF.

The gene calls are TRBV9 and TRBJ2-7; D is ambiguous. V was shortened by 0 bases and J by 0 bases, with 4 bases between the two germline ends. CDR1 SGDLS and CDR2 YYNGEE come from the germline V gene. This CDR3 spans 13 amino acids. CDR3 sequence: CASSVGSSYEQYF. Here the CDR3 DNA reads TGTGCCAGCAGCGTAGGGAGCTCCTACGAGCAGTACTTC.

The rearrangement links TRBV29-1 to TRBJ2-7, with TRBD1 identical over 7 bases. The V segment lost 8 bases and the J segment 7 bases; nucleotides outside the gene matches: 11. This CDR3 has 12 residues. CDR1 is SQVTM and CDR2 is ANQGSEA in the germline V gene. CDR3 protein: CSYGQDDGEQYF. The DNA of the CDR3 is TGCAGCTATGGACAGGATGATGGGGAGCAGTACTTC.

The CDR3 bases are TGCGCCAGCAGCAGAGACAGGGTGGGATCACCCCTCCACTTT. It translates to CASSRDRVGSPLHF. V and J are TRBV5-1 and TRBJ1-6; 7 nucleotides align to TRBD1. Germline V gene lookup returns CDR1 SGHRS and CDR2 YFSETQ. This CDR3 has 14 amino acids. V shed 4 bases and J 10 bases; nucleotides not matched to a gene: 8.

The chain is built from TRBV19 and TRBJ2-7, with D perhaps TRBD1 (5 bases). CDR1 is LNHDA, CDR2 SQIVND, per germline (reference sequence). V gave up 8 bases and J gave up 3 bases, with 11 bases separating them. This CDR3 spans 12 amino acids. CDR3 nucleotide sequence: TGTGCCAGTTCGGATCAGGGCTACGAGCAGTACTTC. Its translation is CASSDQGYEQYF.

In its sample, this clone was seen a few times. The chain is built from TRBV28 and TRBJ2-1; D not resolved. Between the trimmed V and J ends, which lost 1 base and 3 bases, there was a span of 7 bases. The CDR3 consists of 14 residues. Per the germline V gene, CDR1 is MDHEN and CDR2 is SYDVKM. The CDR3 is CASSLLRVYNEQFF. CDR3 DNA sequence: TGTGCCAGCAGTTTATTGAGAGTCTACAATGAGCAGTTCTTC.

The chain combines TRBV2 with TRBJ2-1, with 7 nucleotides matching TRBD2. CDR3 size: 14 residues. From germline, CDR1 is SNHLY and CDR2 FYNNEI. The trim removed 9 bases at V and 7 bases at J, leaving 12 bases unmatched. CDR3 nucleotide sequence: TGTGCCAGTGAGGGACTAATGGAGACGAATGAGCAGTTCTTC. It specifies CASEGLMETNEQFF.

Only one count was recorded for this clone. CDR3 sequence reads: CASSRPAGGETQYF. CDR3 nucleotide sequence: TGTGCCAGCTCCCGGCCGGCGGGAGGCGAGACCCAGTACTTC. This chain links TRBV18 with TRBJ2-5, with TRBD2 identical over 8 bases. CDR1 KGHSH and CDR2 LQKENI come from the germline V gene. The V and J ends lost 6 bases and 5 bases, in that order; junction bases with no gene match: 8. The CDR3 is 14 residues long.

The V gene is TRBV27, the J gene TRBJ2-7, with TRBD2 identical over 8 bases. Germline V gives CDR1 MNHEY, CDR2 SMNVEV (reference sequence). V was clipped by 4 bases and J by 7 bases; unmatched bases: 6. The CDR3 contains 13 residues. CDR3 residues: CASSSTSAGEQYF. The CDR3 nucleotides are TGTGCCAGCAGTTCGACTAGCGCGGGGGAGCAGTACTTC.

The chain joins TRBV12-5 to TRBJ2-7; 7 bases line up with TRBD1. There are 12 residues in the CDR3. Germline CDR1 LGHNT, CDR2 FRNRAP. The V and J ends lost 6 bases and 7 bases, in that order; junction bases with no gene match: 6. The CDR3 DNA is TGTGCTAGTGGCTGGGGACAGAGGGAGCAGTACTTC. Translation gives CASGWGQREQYF.

The chain has TRBV5-1 and TRBJ2-3, with TRBD2 matching 12 bases. There are 16 residues in the CDR3. Per germline, CDR1 SGHRS and CDR2 YFSETQ. V lost 4 bases, J lost 3 bases, and 6 bases stayed unmatched. CDR3 coding DNA: TGCGCCAGCAGCCACCCCCTAGCGGGGGGGACAGATACGCAGTATTTT. It codes for CASSHPLAGGTDTQYF.

The J gene is TRBJ2-3, the V gene TRBV27; no definite D call. The germline CDR1 and CDR2 sequences are MNHEY and SMNVEV (reference sequence). The CDR3 contains 14 residues. Trimming pared 3 bases from V and 2 bases from J, leaving 9 bases between. The CDR3 is CASSFRVLTDTQYF. As DNA, the CDR3 is TGTGCCAGCAGTTTCCGGGTCCTCACAGATACGCAGTATTTT.

The V call is TRBV6-1, the J call TRBJ2-7; D is possibly TRBD2 (5 bases). The CDR3 covers 14 residues. Looked up from germline, CDR1 is MNHNS and CDR2 is SASEGT. Trimming pared 5 bases from V and 6 bases from J, leaving 17 bases between. As DNA, the CDR3 is TGTGCCAGCAGTCTATCTGAGAGGGCTAGCGAGCAGTACTTC. This sequence encodes CASSLSERASEQYF.

The V call is TRBV25-1, the J call TRBJ2-3; 7 bases are shared with TRBD2. V shed 4 bases, J shed 3 bases, and the junction held 4 bases outside the gene matches. Germline V gene sequence: CDR1 MGHDK, CDR2 SYGVNS. The CDR3 totals 14 residues. The chain's CDR3 is CASSGLAETDTQYF. CDR3 coding DNA: TGTGCCAGCAGTGGTCTAGCGGAAACAGATACGCAGTATTTT.

The rearrangement uses TRBV19 and TRBJ2-1, with 7 bases that match TRBD1. The CDR3 extends over 15 amino acids. Germline trimming cut 5 bases from V and 3 bases from J; bases unmatched to any gene: 7. Germline loops: CDR1 LNHDA, CDR2 SQIVND (reference sequence). CDR3 sequence: CASSPQGTLYNEQFF. The DNA of the CDR3 is TGTGCCAGTAGTCCACAGGGGACACTCTACAATGAGCAGTTCTTC.